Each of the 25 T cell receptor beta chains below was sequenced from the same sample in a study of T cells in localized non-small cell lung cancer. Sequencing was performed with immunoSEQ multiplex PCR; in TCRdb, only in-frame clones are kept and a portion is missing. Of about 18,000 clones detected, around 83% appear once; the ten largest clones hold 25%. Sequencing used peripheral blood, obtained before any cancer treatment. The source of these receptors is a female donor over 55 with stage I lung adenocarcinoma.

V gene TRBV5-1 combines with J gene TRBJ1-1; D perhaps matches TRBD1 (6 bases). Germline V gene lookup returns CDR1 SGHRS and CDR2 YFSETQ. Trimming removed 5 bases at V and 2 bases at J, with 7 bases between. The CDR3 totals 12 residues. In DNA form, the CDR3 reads TGCGCCAGCAGACAGGGCAACACTGAAGCTTTCTTT. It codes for CASRQGNTEAFF.

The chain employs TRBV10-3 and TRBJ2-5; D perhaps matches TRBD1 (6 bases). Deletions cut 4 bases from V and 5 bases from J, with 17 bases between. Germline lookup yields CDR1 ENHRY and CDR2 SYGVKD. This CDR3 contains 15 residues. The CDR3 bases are TGTGCCATCAGTGTCGGCTCTACAGGGATGGAGACCCAGTACTTC. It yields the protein CAISVGSTGMETQYF.

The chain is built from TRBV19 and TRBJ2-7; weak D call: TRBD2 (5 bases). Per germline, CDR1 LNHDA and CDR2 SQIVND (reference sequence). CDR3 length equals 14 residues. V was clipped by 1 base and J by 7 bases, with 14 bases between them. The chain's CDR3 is CASSIAGLSGEQYF. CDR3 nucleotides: TGTGCCAGTAGTATAGCCGGTCTGTCGGGGGAGCAGTACTTC.

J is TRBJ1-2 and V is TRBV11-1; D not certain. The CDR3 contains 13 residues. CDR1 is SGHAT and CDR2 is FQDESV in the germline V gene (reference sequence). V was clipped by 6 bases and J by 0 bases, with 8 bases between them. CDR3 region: CASSPTSNYGYTF. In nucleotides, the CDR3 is TGTGCCAGCAGTCCCACCTCTAACTATGGCTACACCTTC. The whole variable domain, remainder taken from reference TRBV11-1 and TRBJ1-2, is EAEVAQSPRYKITEKSQAVAFWCDPISGHATLYWYRQILGQGPELLVQFQDESVVDDSQLPKDRFSAERLKGVDSTLKIQPAELGDSAMYLCASSPTSNYGYTFGSGTRLTVV.

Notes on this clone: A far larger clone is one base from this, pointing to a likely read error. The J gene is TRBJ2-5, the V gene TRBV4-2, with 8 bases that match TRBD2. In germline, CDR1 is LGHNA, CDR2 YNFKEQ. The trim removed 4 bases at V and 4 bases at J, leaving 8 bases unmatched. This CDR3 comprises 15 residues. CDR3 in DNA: TGTGCCAGCAGCCCCGGGGGGGACCCCCGAGAGACCCAGTACTTC. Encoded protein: CASSPGGDPRETQYF.

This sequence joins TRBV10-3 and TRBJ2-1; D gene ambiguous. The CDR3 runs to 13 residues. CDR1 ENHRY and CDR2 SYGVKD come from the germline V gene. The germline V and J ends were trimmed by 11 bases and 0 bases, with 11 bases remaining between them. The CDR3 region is CASSSPSYNEQFF. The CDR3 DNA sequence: TGTGCCTCCTCTAGTCCCTCCTACAATGAGCAGTTCTTC.

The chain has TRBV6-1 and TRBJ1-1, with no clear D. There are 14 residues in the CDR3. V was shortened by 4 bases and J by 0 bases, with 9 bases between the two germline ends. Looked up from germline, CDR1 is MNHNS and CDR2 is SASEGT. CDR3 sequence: CASSALTLNTEAFF. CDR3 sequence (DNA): TGTGCCAGCAGTGCCCTGACATTGAACACTGAAGCTTTCTTT.

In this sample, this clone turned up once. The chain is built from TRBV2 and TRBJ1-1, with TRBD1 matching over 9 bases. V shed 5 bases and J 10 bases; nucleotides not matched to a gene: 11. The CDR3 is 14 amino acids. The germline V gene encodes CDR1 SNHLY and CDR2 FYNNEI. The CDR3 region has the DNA TGTGCCAGCAGTCTTGTAGGGACAGGGTCGGTAGCTTTCTTT. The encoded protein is CASSLVGTGSVAFF.

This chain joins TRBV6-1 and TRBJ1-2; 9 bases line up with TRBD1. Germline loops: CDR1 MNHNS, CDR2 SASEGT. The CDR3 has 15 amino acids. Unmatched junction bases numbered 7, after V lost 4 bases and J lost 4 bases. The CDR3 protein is CASSGIPGQGYGYTF. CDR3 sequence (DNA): TGTGCCAGCAGTGGCATTCCGGGACAGGGCTATGGCTACACCTTC.

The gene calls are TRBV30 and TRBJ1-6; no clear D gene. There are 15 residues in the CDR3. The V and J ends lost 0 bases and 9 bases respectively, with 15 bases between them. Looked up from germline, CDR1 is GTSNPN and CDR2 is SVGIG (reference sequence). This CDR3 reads CAWSVLKAKGSPLHF. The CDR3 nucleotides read TGTGCCTGGAGTGTACTGAAGGCCAAGGGTTCACCCCTCCACTTT.

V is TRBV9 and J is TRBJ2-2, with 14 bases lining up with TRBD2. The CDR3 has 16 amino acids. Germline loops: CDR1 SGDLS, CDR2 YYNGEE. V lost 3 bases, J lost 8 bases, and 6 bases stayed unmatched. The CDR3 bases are TGTGCCAGCAGCGCCCCGACTAGCGGGGGGGCGGGGGAGCTGTTTTTT. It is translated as CASSAPTSGGAGELFF.

The CDR3: CASSTSTGSGGNQPQHF. The CDR3 DNA reads as TGTGCCAGTAGTACCAGTACAGGGTCGGGGGGTAATCAGCCCCAGCATTTT. This chain uses TRBV19 with TRBJ1-5; the D gene is possibly TRBD1 (6 bases). The length of the CDR3 is 17 residues. CDR1 is LNHDA and CDR2 is SQIVND in the germline V gene (reference sequence). V was cut by 4 bases and J by 4 bases, with 20 bases left in between.

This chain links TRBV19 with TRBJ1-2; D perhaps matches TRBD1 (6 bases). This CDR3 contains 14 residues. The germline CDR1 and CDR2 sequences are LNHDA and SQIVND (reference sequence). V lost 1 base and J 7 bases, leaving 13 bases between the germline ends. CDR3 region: CASSIGGGAGGYTF. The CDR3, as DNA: TGTGCCAGTAGTATAGGGGGGGGCGCTGGTGGCTACACCTTC.

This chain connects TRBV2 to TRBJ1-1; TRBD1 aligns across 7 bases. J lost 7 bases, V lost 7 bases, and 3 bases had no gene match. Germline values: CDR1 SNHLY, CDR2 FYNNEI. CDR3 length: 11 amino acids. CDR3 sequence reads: CASTRDSEAFF. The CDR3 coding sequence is TGTGCCAGCACGAGGGACAGTGAAGCTTTCTTT.

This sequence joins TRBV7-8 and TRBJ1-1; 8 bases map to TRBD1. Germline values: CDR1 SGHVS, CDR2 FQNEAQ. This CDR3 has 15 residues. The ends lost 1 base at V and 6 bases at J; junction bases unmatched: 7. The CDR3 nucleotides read TGTGCCAGCAGCTTAGTACGGACAGGGCGCTCTGAAGCTTTCTTT. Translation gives CASSLVRTGRSEAFF.

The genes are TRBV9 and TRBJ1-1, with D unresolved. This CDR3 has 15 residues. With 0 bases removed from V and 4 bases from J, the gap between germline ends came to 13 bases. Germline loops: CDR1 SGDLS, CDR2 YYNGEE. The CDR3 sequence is CASSVGDRLGTEAFF. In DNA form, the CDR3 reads TGTGCCAGCAGCGTAGGGGATCGCTTGGGCACTGAAGCTTTCTTT. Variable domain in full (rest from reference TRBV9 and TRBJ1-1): DSGVTQTPKHLITATGQRVTLRCSPRSGDLSVYWYQQSLDQGLQFLIQYYNGEERAKGNILERFSAQQFPDLHSELNLSSLELGDSALYFCASSVGDRLGTEAFFGQGTRLTVV.

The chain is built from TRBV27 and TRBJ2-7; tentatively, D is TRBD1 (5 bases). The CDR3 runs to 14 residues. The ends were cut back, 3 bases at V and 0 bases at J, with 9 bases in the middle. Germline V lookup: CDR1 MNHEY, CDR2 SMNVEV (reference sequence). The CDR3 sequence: CASSFSGPSYEQYF. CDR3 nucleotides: TGTGCCAGCAGTTTCTCAGGGCCCTCCTACGAGCAGTACTTC.

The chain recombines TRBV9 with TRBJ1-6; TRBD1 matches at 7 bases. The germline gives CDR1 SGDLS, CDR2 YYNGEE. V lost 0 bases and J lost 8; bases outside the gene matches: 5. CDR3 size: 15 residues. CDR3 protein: CASSVGSGGYSPLHF. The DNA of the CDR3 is TGTGCCAGCAGCGTAGGCTCAGGGGGGTATTCACCCCTCCACTTT.

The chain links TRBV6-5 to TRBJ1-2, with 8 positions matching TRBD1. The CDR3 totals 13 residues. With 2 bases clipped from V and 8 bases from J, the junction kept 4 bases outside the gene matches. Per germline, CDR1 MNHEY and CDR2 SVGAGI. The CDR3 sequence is CASSYDGQGGYTF. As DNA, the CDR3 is TGTGCCAGCAGTTACGACGGACAGGGAGGCTACACCTTC.

CDR3 residues: CASSRGGGLYNEQFF. CDR3 nucleotide sequence: TGTGCCAGCAGTAGGGGGGGAGGATTATACAATGAGCAGTTCTTC. The J gene is TRBJ2-1, the V gene TRBV6-5; a weak D match, TRBD2 (7 bases). The CDR3 totals 15 residues. Germline loops: CDR1 MNHEY, CDR2 SVGAGI. With 5 bases removed from V and 4 bases from J, the gap between germline ends came to 15 bases.

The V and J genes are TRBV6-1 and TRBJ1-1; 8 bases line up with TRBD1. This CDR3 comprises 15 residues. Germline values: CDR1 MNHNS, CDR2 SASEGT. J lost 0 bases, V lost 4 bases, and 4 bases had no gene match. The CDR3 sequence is CASSGQTGVNTEAFF. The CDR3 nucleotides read TGTGCCAGCAGTGGACAGACAGGGGTGAACACTGAAGCTTTCTTT.

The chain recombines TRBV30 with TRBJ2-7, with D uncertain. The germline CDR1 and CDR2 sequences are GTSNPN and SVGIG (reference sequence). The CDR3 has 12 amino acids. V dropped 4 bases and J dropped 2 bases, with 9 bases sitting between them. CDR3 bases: TGTGCCTGGAACAGTGGTACCTACGAGCAGTACTTC. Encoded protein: CAWNSGTYEQYF.

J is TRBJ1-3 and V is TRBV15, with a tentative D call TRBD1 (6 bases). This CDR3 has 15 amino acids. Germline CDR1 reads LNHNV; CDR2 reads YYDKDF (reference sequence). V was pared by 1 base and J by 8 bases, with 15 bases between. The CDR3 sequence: CATSRGGAGEHTIYF. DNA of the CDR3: TGTGCCACCAGCAGAGGAGGGGCAGGGGAACACACCATATATTTT.

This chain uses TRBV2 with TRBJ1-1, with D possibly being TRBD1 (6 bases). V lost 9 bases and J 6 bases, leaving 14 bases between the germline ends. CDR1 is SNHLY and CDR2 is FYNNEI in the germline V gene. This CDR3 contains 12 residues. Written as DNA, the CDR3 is TGTGCCAGGGATTCAGGGGTCTCTGAAGCTTTCTTT. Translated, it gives CARDSGVSEAFF.

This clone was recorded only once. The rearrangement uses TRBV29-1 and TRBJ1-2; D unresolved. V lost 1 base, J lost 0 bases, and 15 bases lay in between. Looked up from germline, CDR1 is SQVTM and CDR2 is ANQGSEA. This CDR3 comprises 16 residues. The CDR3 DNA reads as TGCAGCGTTGAAGTAACAGCGAAGAATCCTAACTATGGCTACACCTTC. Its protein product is CSVEVTAKNPNYGYTF.